Given below is one T cell receptor beta chain in context. Its cognate antigen has yet to be identified. Qualities for individual bases were not recorded, and no much larger clone is one base off. Library construction relied on PCR. Sequenced using an Illumina HiSeq 2500. TCR libraries were prepared with molecular barcoding, using unique molecular identifiers to normalize TCRbeta repertoire quantification. The raw public reads went through TCRdb reprocessing: fastp at Q25, MiXCR clone calling, in-frame beta chains kept. Each CDR3 protein gets just one entry, which takes the most common genes and DNA from the rows behind it. The sample table records 500,000 to 600,000 distinct CDR3 sequences; about 16% of these occur just once. Roughly 3.3% of the sample is held by the ten biggest clonotypes. V is pruned by 6 bases and J by 8 bases, leaving 13 bases of the junction without a gene match. The germline V gene (reference sequence) provides CDR1 DFQATT and CDR2 SNEGSKA. The CDR3 contains 14 residues, cysteine and phenylalanine counted. Of all the DNA, just the CDR3 is kept, 42 bases in frame from base 1.

This sample stems from a study of T-cell reconstitution after alpha-beta-depleted transplantation in children (dated by TCRdb to 2016 to 2018). Regarding the research as a whole: Using TCR repertoire profiling, the study followed T-cell immune reconstitution in a quantitative way in children after TCRalphabeta/CD19-depleted allogeneic hematopoietic cell transplantation.

The TCR comes from a human donor who donated a stem cell graft to a child with acute lymphoblastic leukemia. Here the chain combines TRBV20-1 and TRBJ2-7; TRBD2 aligns with 10 central bases. The material sequenced was PBMCs from the stem cell graft donor, taken from the stem cell graft. The nucleotide sequence is TGCAGTGCGGCTAGCGGGAGAGGTACCAACAAGCAGTACTTC. This is translated as CSAASGRGTNKQYF.